The rows below give T cell receptor beta chains drawn from one sample of a study of cytomegalovirus exposure and HLA in healthy donors. Profiling relied on immunoSEQ multiplex PCR, and the TCRdb table lists in-frame clones only, not all of them. The data contain about 130,000 clones, 65% to 85% of them singletons. The sequenced sample was PBMCs. The receptors here all came from a man aged 45 to 65 in good health and CMV-seronegative. Both conserved end residues are part of each CDR3. Fields, in order: D gene, J gene, V gene, CDR3 length, clone size, CDR3 protein, CDR3 DNA. D genes are given only for firm matches. The size field is filled for only some rows; it gives once, few, many or a size class.

D gene: TRBD2
J gene: TRBJ2-3
V gene: TRBV28
CDR3 length: 17
clone size: -
CDR3 protein: CASSPRTSGRRADTQYF
CDR3 DNA: TGTGCCAGCAGCCCGCGGACTAGCGGGAGGCGGGCGGATACGCAGTATTTT

D gene: TRBD1
J gene: TRBJ1-2
V gene: TRBV18
CDR3 length: 14
clone size: few
CDR3 protein: CASSRDRGNYGYTF
CDR3 DNA: TGTGCCAGCTCACGGGACAGGGGAAACTATGGCTACACCTTC

D gene: TRBD2
J gene: TRBJ2-1
V gene: TRBV10-2
CDR3 length: 17
clone size: -
CDR3 protein: CASSATSGARVVSEQFF
CDR3 DNA: TGCGCCAGCAGCGCGACTAGCGGGGCGCGGGTAGTCAGTGAGCAGTTCTTC

D gene: TRBD2
J gene: TRBJ2-2
V gene: TRBV29-1
CDR3 length: 15
clone size: -
CDR3 protein: CSVGREGLDTGELFF
CDR3 DNA: TGCAGCGTAGGGCGGGAGGGCCTCGACACCGGGGAGCTGTTTTTT

D gene: -
J gene: TRBJ2-3
V gene: TRBV28
CDR3 length: 13
clone size: few
CDR3 protein: CASGSTGTDTQYF
CDR3 DNA: TGTGCCAGCGGGAGCACCGGCACAGATACGCAGTATTTT

D gene: TRBD2
J gene: TRBJ2-7
V gene: TRBV7-9
CDR3 length: 19
clone size: -
CDR3 protein: CASSRLGTSGSIGVHEQYF
CDR3 DNA: TGTGCCAGCAGCAGGCTCGGGACTAGCGGGAGTATCGGGGTGCACGAGCAGTACTTC

D gene: -
J gene: TRBJ2-5
V gene: TRBV12-5
CDR3 length: 14
clone size: -
CDR3 protein: CASAGKREYETQYF
CDR3 DNA: TGTGCTAGTGCCGGGAAGAGGGAATATGAGACCCAGTACTTC

D gene: -
J gene: TRBJ1-6
V gene: TRBV6-5
CDR3 length: 14
clone size: once
CDR3 protein: CASSLDGGNSPLHF
CDR3 DNA: TGTGCCAGCAGCCTCGATGGGGGGAATTCACCCCTCCACTTT

D gene: -
J gene: TRBJ1-1
V gene: TRBV2
CDR3 length: 12
clone size: -
CDR3 protein: CASDLLNTEAFF
CDR3 DNA: TGTGCCAGCGATCTACTGAACACTGAAGCTTTCTTT

D gene: -
J gene: TRBJ1-4
V gene: TRBV29-1
CDR3 length: 14
clone size: -
CDR3 protein: CSVALGGTNEKLFF
CDR3 DNA: TGCAGCGTTGCTTTGGGAGGAACTAATGAAAAACTGTTTTTT

D gene: TRBD2
J gene: TRBJ2-7
V gene: TRBV27
CDR3 length: 15
clone size: few
CDR3 protein: CASSTLLAGSYEQYF
CDR3 DNA: TGTGCCAGCAGTACCCTACTAGCGGGATCCTACGAGCAGTACTTC

D gene: -
J gene: TRBJ2-7
V gene: TRBV30
CDR3 length: 14
clone size: -
CDR3 protein: CAWSTQGGQYEQYF
CDR3 DNA: TGTGCCTGGAGTACCCAGGGGGGACAGTACGAGCAGTACTTC

D gene: -
J gene: TRBJ2-2
V gene: TRBV9
CDR3 length: 14
clone size: few
CDR3 protein: CASSVRQFTGELFF
CDR3 DNA: TGTGCCAGCAGCGTAAGACAGTTCACCGGGGAGCTGTTTTTT

D gene: -
J gene: TRBJ1-3
V gene: TRBV5-1
CDR3 length: 13
clone size: -
CDR3 protein: CASSSHSGNTIYF
CDR3 DNA: TGCGCCAGCAGCTCCCACTCTGGAAACACCATATATTTT

D gene: TRBD2
J gene: TRBJ2-2
V gene: TRBV7-2
CDR3 length: 16
clone size: -
CDR3 protein: CASSLTASGYTGELFF
CDR3 DNA: TGTGCCAGCAGCTTGACCGCTAGCGGATACACCGGGGAGCTGTTTTTT

D gene: -
J gene: TRBJ2-4
V gene: TRBV5-1
CDR3 length: 14
clone size: -
CDR3 protein: CASSLGSDQNIQYF
CDR3 DNA: TGCGCCAGCAGCTTAGGGAGCGACCAAAACATTCAGTACTTC

D gene: TRBD2
J gene: TRBJ2-3
V gene: TRBV18
CDR3 length: 16
clone size: -
CDR3 protein: CASSPGTGGRTDTQYF
CDR3 DNA: TGTGCCAGCTCACCAGGGACGGGAGGACGCACAGATACGCAGTATTTT

D gene: -
J gene: TRBJ2-7
V gene: TRBV11-2
CDR3 length: 15
clone size: -
CDR3 protein: CASSLAPNHAYGQYF
CDR3 DNA: TGTGCCAGCAGCTTAGCGCCCAACCATGCCTACGGGCAGTACTTC

D gene: -
J gene: TRBJ1-1
V gene: TRBV25-1
CDR3 length: 12
clone size: -
CDR3 protein: CASIGVGGGAFF
CDR3 DNA: TGTGCCAGCATCGGGGTCGGGGGTGGAGCTTTCTTT

D gene: -
J gene: TRBJ1-6
V gene: TRBV6-5
CDR3 length: 14
clone size: -
CDR3 protein: CASSYPGGRSPLHF
CDR3 DNA: TGTGCCAGCAGTTACCCCGGGGGGCGGTCACCCCTCCACTTT

D gene: -
J gene: TRBJ2-7
V gene: TRBV27
CDR3 length: 15
clone size: -
CDR3 protein: CASSLYPGDLYEQYF
CDR3 DNA: TGTGCCAGCAGTTTATACCCAGGGGACCTCTACGAGCAGTACTTC

D gene: -
J gene: TRBJ2-7
V gene: TRBV1
CDR3 length: 16
clone size: -
CDR3 protein: CTSSPETGLNTYEQYF
CDR3 DNA: TGCACCAGCAGCCCAGAAACAGGGCTGAATACCTACGAGCAGTACTTC

D gene: -
J gene: TRBJ2-5
V gene: TRBV7-2
CDR3 length: 15
clone size: -
CDR3 protein: CASSLQAGTQETQYF
CDR3 DNA: TGTGCCAGCAGCTTACAAGCGGGTACACAAGAGACCCAGTACTTC

D gene: TRBD2
J gene: TRBJ2-7
V gene: TRBV5-1
CDR3 length: 19
clone size: -
CDR3 protein: CASSPIAPGLAGGPYEQYF
CDR3 DNA: TGCGCCAGCAGCCCAATCGCTCCGGGACTAGCGGGAGGCCCCTACGAGCAGTACTTC

D gene: TRBD2
J gene: TRBJ2-3
V gene: TRBV15
CDR3 length: 16
clone size: -
CDR3 protein: CATSRESGRATDTQYF
CDR3 DNA: TGTGCCACCAGCAGAGAAAGCGGGAGGGCCACAGATACGCAGTATTTT

D gene: -
J gene: TRBJ1-1
V gene: TRBV4-3
CDR3 length: 14
clone size: -
CDR3 protein: CASSQGGGNTEAFF
CDR3 DNA: TGCGCCAGCAGCCAAGGAGGGGGGAACACTGAAGCTTTCTTT

D gene: -
J gene: TRBJ2-6
V gene: TRBV28
CDR3 length: 14
clone size: -
CDR3 protein: CASLGAAGANVLTF
CDR3 DNA: TGTGCCAGTCTTGGGGCAGCTGGGGCCAACGTCCTGACTTTC

D gene: TRBD2
J gene: TRBJ2-7
V gene: TRBV5-4
CDR3 length: 14
clone size: -
CDR3 protein: CASSGGGSVGEQYF
CDR3 DNA: TGTGCCAGCAGCGGAGGCGGGAGTGTAGGCGAGCAGTACTTC

D gene: -
J gene: TRBJ2-5
V gene: TRBV5-4
CDR3 length: 13
clone size: -
CDR3 protein: CASSWRTQETQYF
CDR3 DNA: TGTGCCAGCAGCTGGAGGACTCAAGAGACCCAGTACTTC

D gene: TRBD2
J gene: TRBJ2-7
V gene: TRBV29-1
CDR3 length: 13
clone size: -
CDR3 protein: CSVGGGGRYEQYF
CDR3 DNA: TGCAGCGTTGGCGGCGGGGGGCGCTACGAGCAGTACTTC

D gene: -
J gene: TRBJ2-1
V gene: TRBV5-1
CDR3 length: 13
clone size: -
CDR3 protein: CASSLGSSDEQFF
CDR3 DNA: TGCGCCAGCAGCTTGGGTAGCTCGGATGAGCAGTTCTTC

D gene: TRBD2
J gene: TRBJ2-1
V gene: TRBV9
CDR3 length: 16
clone size: few
CDR3 protein: CASSVSSQREFDEQFF
CDR3 DNA: TGTGCCAGCAGCGTAAGTTCCCAGCGGGAGTTCGATGAGCAGTTCTTC

D gene: TRBD2
J gene: TRBJ2-1
V gene: TRBV27
CDR3 length: 16
clone size: -
CDR3 protein: CASTPGLAGGDNEQFF
CDR3 DNA: TGTGCCAGCACCCCCGGACTAGCGGGAGGTGACAATGAGCAGTTCTTC

D gene: TRBD1
J gene: TRBJ1-4
V gene: TRBV6-5
CDR3 length: 16
clone size: -
CDR3 protein: CASSYGLTGGYEKLFF
CDR3 DNA: TGTGCCAGCAGTTACGGTCTCACAGGGGGATATGAAAAACTGTTTTTT

D gene: -
J gene: TRBJ2-5
V gene: TRBV5-4
CDR3 length: 16
clone size: -
CDR3 protein: CASSFRDTPHGETQYF
CDR3 DNA: TGTGCCAGCAGCTTTCGGGACACCCCTCACGGGGAGACCCAGTACTTC

D gene: -
J gene: TRBJ2-7
V gene: TRBV7-2
CDR3 length: 17
clone size: -
CDR3 protein: CASSLQVPPGIYDEQYF
CDR3 DNA: TGTGCCAGCAGCTTGCAGGTCCCCCCCGGGATTTACGACGAGCAGTACTTC

D gene: TRBD2
J gene: TRBJ2-7
V gene: TRBV7-6
CDR3 length: 14
clone size: -
CDR3 protein: CASSLGSGGYEQYF
CDR3 DNA: TGTGCCAGCAGCTTAGGTTCGGGAGGGTACGAGCAGTACTTC

D gene: -
J gene: TRBJ2-3
V gene: TRBV28
CDR3 length: 13
clone size: once
CDR3 protein: CASRQGVTDTQYF
CDR3 DNA: TGTGCCAGCCGCCAAGGGGTGACAGATACGCAGTATTTT

D gene: -
J gene: TRBJ2-5
V gene: TRBV30
CDR3 length: 13
clone size: -
CDR3 protein: CAWSVLNREEQYF
CDR3 DNA: TGTGCCTGGAGTGTTCTAAACAGGGAAGAGCAGTACTTC

D gene: TRBD1
J gene: TRBJ1-1
V gene: TRBV10-3
CDR3 length: 14
clone size: -
CDR3 protein: CAITPDRDGTEAFF
CDR3 DNA: TGTGCCATCACCCCGGACAGGGACGGGACTGAAGCTTTCTTT

D gene: -
J gene: TRBJ1-2
V gene: TRBV7-9
CDR3 length: 15
clone size: -
CDR3 protein: CASSPRRDAGYGYTF
CDR3 DNA: TGTGCCAGCAGCCCTCGGCGGGACGCGGGGTATGGCTACACCTTC

D gene: TRBD2
J gene: TRBJ2-3
V gene: TRBV15
CDR3 length: 16
clone size: few
CDR3 protein: CATSRAYGGRGNTQYF
CDR3 DNA: TGTGCCACCAGCAGAGCGTACGGCGGGAGGGGTAATACGCAGTATTTT

D gene: TRBD2
J gene: TRBJ2-3
V gene: TRBV6-6
CDR3 length: 15
clone size: -
CDR3 protein: CASTRLAGGTDTQYF
CDR3 DNA: TGTGCCAGCACTCGACTAGCGGGGGGCACAGATACGCAGTATTTT

D gene: TRBD1
J gene: TRBJ2-7
V gene: TRBV7-9
CDR3 length: 13
clone size: -
CDR3 protein: CASSPQGANEQYF
CDR3 DNA: TGTGCCAGCAGCCCGCAGGGGGCCAACGAGCAGTACTTC

D gene: TRBD2
J gene: TRBJ2-2
V gene: TRBV7-8
CDR3 length: 16
clone size: -
CDR3 protein: CASSWRLAGGTGELFF
CDR3 DNA: TGTGCCAGCAGCTGGAGACTAGCGGGAGGTACCGGGGAGCTGTTTTTT

D gene: -
J gene: TRBJ2-4
V gene: TRBV6-6
CDR3 length: 16
clone size: -
CDR3 protein: CASSSGQTIAKNIQYF
CDR3 DNA: TGTGCCAGCAGTTCTGGACAGACGATAGCCAAAAACATTCAGTACTTC

D gene: -
J gene: TRBJ2-7
V gene: TRBV28
CDR3 length: 16
clone size: -
CDR3 protein: CASIRAISDSTYEQYF
CDR3 DNA: TGTGCCAGCATTCGGGCGATAAGCGACAGCACCTACGAGCAGTACTTC

D gene: -
J gene: TRBJ2-2
V gene: TRBV27
CDR3 length: 14
clone size: -
CDR3 protein: CASFSGGNKRELFF
CDR3 DNA: TGTGCCAGCTTTAGCGGAGGGAACAAAAGGGAGCTGTTTTTT

D gene: TRBD2
J gene: TRBJ2-7
V gene: TRBV6-1
CDR3 length: 15
clone size: -
CDR3 protein: CASSAGTSGNYEQYF
CDR3 DNA: TGTGCCAGCAGTGCCGGGACTAGCGGAAACTACGAGCAGTACTTC

D gene: -
J gene: TRBJ2-7
V gene: TRBV4-3
CDR3 length: 13
clone size: -
CDR3 protein: CASSQAEGSEQYF
CDR3 DNA: TGCGCCAGCAGCCAGGCCGAGGGTTCCGAGCAGTACTTC

D gene: -
J gene: TRBJ2-7
V gene: TRBV5-1
CDR3 length: 14
clone size: -
CDR3 protein: CASSFGGTSYEQYF
CDR3 DNA: TGCGCCAGTAGCTTCGGCGGGACTTCCTACGAGCAGTACTTC

D gene: TRBD1
J gene: TRBJ1-2
V gene: TRBV6-1
CDR3 length: 14
clone size: -
CDR3 protein: CASMEGQAARSYTF
CDR3 DNA: TGTGCCAGCATGGAAGGACAGGCGGCGCGTAGCTACACCTTC

D gene: TRBD1
J gene: TRBJ2-7
V gene: TRBV10-3
CDR3 length: 13
clone size: -
CDR3 protein: CAITRGKSYEQYF
CDR3 DNA: TGTGCCATCACCAGGGGGAAATCCTACGAGCAGTACTTC

D gene: TRBD2
J gene: TRBJ2-1
V gene: TRBV6-6
CDR3 length: 14
clone size: many
CDR3 protein: CASNIAGMGNEQFF
CDR3 DNA: TGTGCCAGCAATATAGCGGGAATGGGAAATGAGCAGTTCTTC

D gene: -
J gene: TRBJ1-5
V gene: TRBV6-5
CDR3 length: 13
clone size: few
CDR3 protein: CASSSGSNQPQHF
CDR3 DNA: TGTGCCAGCAGTTCGGGGAGCAATCAGCCCCAGCATTTT

D gene: TRBD2
J gene: TRBJ2-3
V gene: TRBV5-1
CDR3 length: 16
clone size: -
CDR3 protein: CASSLAPTSGRDTQYF
CDR3 DNA: TGCGCCAGCAGCTTGGCTCCGACTAGCGGGAGAGATACGCAGTATTTT

D gene: TRBD1
J gene: TRBJ2-7
V gene: TRBV4-3
CDR3 length: 14
clone size: -
CDR3 protein: CASSPYTGVYEQYF
CDR3 DNA: TGCGCCAGCAGCCCATATACAGGGGTGTACGAGCAGTACTTC

D gene: TRBD1
J gene: TRBJ2-7
V gene: TRBV7-2
CDR3 length: 13
clone size: few
CDR3 protein: CASSQDRIYEQYF
CDR3 DNA: TGTGCCAGCAGCCAGGACAGGATTTACGAGCAGTACTTC

D gene: -
J gene: TRBJ2-5
V gene: TRBV25-1
CDR3 length: 13
clone size: -
CDR3 protein: CASVKGGGETQYF
CDR3 DNA: TGTGCCAGCGTAAAAGGGGGGGGAGAGACCCAGTACTTC